This entry is about one T cell receptor (beta chain). No antigen is known for it. These data come from a study of cytomegalovirus exposure and HLA in healthy donors. Study findings and constraints: Researchers catalogued some 160 TCR beta chains as cytomegalovirus-associated. Analyzed later, most CMV-associated TCR beta chains appeared HLA-restricted. Accurate prediction of most subjects' HLA-A and HLA-B alleles from TCR beta sequences was reported. A later analysis showed HLA-associated TCR beta chains outstripping equally common others in clonal expansion.

The CDR3 has 15 amino acids. The J segment lost 7 bases and the V segment lost 6 bases, leaving 13 bases of the junction unmatched. Germline V gene sequence: CDR1 MNHEY, CDR2 SVGAGI. PCR involved 60 Vbeta and 13 Jbeta primers. Only in-frame clones appear in the TCRdb table, and some are missing; sequencing was by immunoSEQ multiplex PCR. The table records fewer than 90,000 clones, about 75% of them present only once. Sequencing was carried out using PBMCs. The chain carries TRBV6-5 and TRBJ1-1; 8 nucleotides agree with TRBD1. This receptor was obtained from a man aged 25-45 years in good health and CMV-seropositive. CDR3 coding DNA: TGTGCCAGCAGAGATGAGACAGGGGCGGCGAATGAAGCTTTCTTT. It translates to CASRDETGAANEAFF.